This passage covers 11 T cell receptor beta chains from one sample sequenced in a study of blood T cell repertoires in COVID-19. TCRdb keeps only in-frame clones here, not all; method: immunoSEQ multiplex PCR. The sample has approximately 250,000 clones, around 89% seen once. The source material was PBMCs or T cells enriched from blood (not recorded which). The receptors derive from a woman in her thirties who had recovered from COVID-19.

This rearrangement joins TRBV4-2 to TRBJ2-1; 8 nucleotides agree with TRBD2. Germline V gene data show CDR1 as LGHNA and CDR2 as YNFKEQ. J was trimmed by 10 bases and V by 1 base; bases with no gene match: 6. This CDR3 spans 14 amino acids. The CDR3 protein is CASSQAGTSNEQFF. CDR3 sequence (DNA): TGTGCCAGCAGCCAAGCCGGGACTAGTAACGAGCAGTTCTTC.

The chain has TRBV28 and TRBJ2-7, with D tentatively TRBD1 (5 bases). The germline V gene has CDR1 MDHEN and CDR2 SYDVKM. This CDR3 has 12 residues. Trimming removed 2 bases from V and 6 bases from J, with 8 bases in between. The CDR3 DNA follows: TGTGCCAGCAGTTTACAGGGAAGCGAGCAGTACTTC. It yields the protein CASSLQGSEQYF.

DNA of the CDR3: TGTGCCAGCAGCTTAGGTTCGGAGGGGTACGAGACCCAGTACTTC. Protein: CASSLGSEGYETQYF. This chain joins TRBV7-2 and TRBJ2-5, with a tentative D call TRBD2 (6 bases). The CDR3 loop spans 15 amino acids. V lost 1 base to trimming and J lost 5 bases, with 14 bases between them. Germline values: CDR1 SGHTA, CDR2 FQGNSA. Together with reference TRBV7-2 and TRBJ2-5, the CDR3 gives the full variable domain: GAGVSQSPSNKVTEKGKDVELRCDPISGHTALYWYRQSLGQGLEFLIYFQGNSAPDKSGLPSDRFSAERTGGSVSTLTIQRTQQEDSAVYLCASSLGSEGYETQYFGPGTRLLVL.

The chain has TRBV24-1 and TRBJ2-3, with 8 bases that match TRBD1. Looked up from germline, CDR1 is KGHDR and CDR2 is SFDVKD. V lost 2 bases and J lost 8; bases outside the gene matches: 2. This CDR3 has 13 residues. The CDR3: CATSDSDRGTQYF. In nucleotides, the CDR3 is TGTGCCACCAGTGATTCTGACAGGGGTACGCAGTATTTT.

The chain joins TRBV28 to TRBJ1-1; D uncertain. The CDR3 is 12 amino acids. Trimming pared 5 bases from V and 6 bases from J, leaving 10 bases between. The germline gives CDR1 MDHEN, CDR2 SYDVKM. The DNA for the CDR3 is TGTGCCAGCAGTGTCGACACCTCTGAAGCTTTCTTT. Its protein is CASSVDTSEAFF.

This sequence joins TRBV29-1 and TRBJ1-1; D gene unclear. The V gene lost 2 bases and the J gene lost 0 bases, with 7 bases spanning the gap. This CDR3 is built from 13 residues. Germline assignment: CDR1 SQVTM and CDR2 ANQGSEA. The CDR3 here is CSVERQVNTEAFF. CDR3 DNA sequence: TGCAGCGTTGAAAGACAAGTGAACACTGAAGCTTTCTTT.

The chain combines TRBV19 with TRBJ2-3; TRBD2 matches at 8 bases. The CDR3 totals 15 residues. Germline-derived CDR1 and CDR2 are LNHDA and SQIVND (reference sequence). Germline trimming cut 5 bases from V and 6 bases from J; bases unmatched to any gene: 10. CDR3 residues: CASSVRAGETDTQYF. CDR3 bases: TGTGCCAGTAGTGTCCGAGCGGGAGAAACGGATACGCAGTATTTT.

The chain employs TRBV18 and TRBJ1-1; D gene unclear. Germline CDR1 is KGHSH and CDR2 is LQKENI. V lost 0 bases and J 1 base, leaving 12 bases between the germline ends. The CDR3 totals 16 residues. CDR3 DNA sequence: TGTGCCAGCTCACCACCGGGCCTACAGACGAACACTGAAGCTTTCTTT. Amino acid sequence: CASSPPGLQTNTEAFF.

The chain has TRBV19 and TRBJ2-2, with 12 positions matching TRBD1. V lost 4 bases and J lost 9; bases outside the gene matches: 6. The CDR3 sequence is 15 residues long. CDR1 is LNHDA, CDR2 SQIVND, per germline (reference sequence). The CDR3 loop reads CASSKGDRGRRELFF. The CDR3 DNA follows: TGTGCCAGTAGTAAGGGGGACAGGGGGCGGAGGGAGCTGTTTTTT.

This chain links TRBV28 with TRBJ1-1, with 8 positions matching TRBD1. The CDR3 length is 15 residues. The J segment lost 6 bases and the V segment lost 6 bases, leaving 12 bases of the junction unmatched. Looked up from germline, CDR1 is MDHEN and CDR2 is SYDVKM. The CDR3 sequence is CASSWRRDRLPEAFF. The DNA of the CDR3 is TGTGCCAGCAGCTGGCGCCGGGACAGGTTGCCTGAAGCTTTCTTT.

The CDR3 loop is CASSSTGGGQPQHF. The CDR3 DNA follows: TGTGCCAGCTCATCGACAGGGGGGGGTCAGCCCCAGCATTTT. The chain recombines TRBV18 with TRBJ1-5; 9 bases match TRBD1. CDR3 length equals 14 residues. V was clipped by 5 bases and J by 6 bases; unmatched bases: 5. Germline values: CDR1 KGHSH, CDR2 LQKENI.